Included here is one T cell receptor (beta chain) sequence, with context. Its antigen is unknown. The sample comes from a study of graft-versus-host responses after intestinal transplantation. Study information: Recipients underwent multivisceral, liver-intestinal, or isolated intestinal transplants. Every one of the recipients received anti-thymocyte globulin induction and afterwards took tacrolimus and steroids for around 3 years.

The CDR3 length is 16 residues. Germline CDR1 LGHNA, CDR2 YNFKEQ. V lost 0 bases and J lost 6; bases outside the gene matches: 5. Libraries were prepared by immunoSEQ multiplex PCR; TCRdb keeps only in-frame clonotypes and omits some of them. In the table there are some 140,000 clones, approximately 94% of which are singletons. The V gene is TRBV4-2, the J gene TRBJ1-6; 7 bases are shared with TRBD1. The source of this sequence is a human donor who received an intestinal transplant. Sequencing was performed on unstimulated CD4+ T cells sorted from spleen or lymph node cells, taken before intestinal transplant. The CDR3: CASSQEGGSINSPLHF. CDR3 in DNA: TGTGCCAGCAGCCAAGAAGGGGGCTCCATTAATTCACCCCTCCACTTT.